This TCR beta chain was recorded in a study of cytomegalovirus exposure and HLA in healthy donors. Study overall: Among approximately 400 genotyped donors, around 77% fell in the Caucasian-associated ancestry cluster.

Study outcomes and limitations: Later work showed greater clonal expansion in HLA-associated TCR beta chains than in equally common others.

CDR1 ENHRY and CDR2 SYGVKD come from the germline V gene. This CDR3 contains 15 residues. V dropped 4 bases and J dropped 7; count of bases not matched to a gene: 8. 60 Vbeta and 13 Jbeta primers were used in PCR. Assay used: immunoSEQ multiplex PCR; TCRdb lists only in-frame clones, some missing. The repertoire has roughly 150,000 clones, approximately 78% of them found once; the top ten carry approximately 2.4%. Concerning this clone itself: The antigen is unknown.

V usage is TRBV10-3 and J usage is TRBJ2-1, with TRBD2 identical over 9 bases. Material: PBMCs. The TCR originated in a male donor in good health and CMV-seronegative. The DNA for the CDR3 is TGTGCCATCAGTGCTGGAGCGGGAGGTCAGAATGAGCAGTTCTTC. It yields the protein CAISAGAGGQNEQFF.